A selection of T cell receptor beta chains follows, all from one sample in a study of T cell repertoires in cytomegalovirus infection. Antigens for these TCRs are unknown. TCRdb recomputed calls from the reads with MiXCR, one row per CDR3 protein. The sample includes hundreds of thousands of distinct CDR3 sequences, roughly 36% seen only once; the top ten take over 15%. Specimen: cultured PBMCs, collected from culture after CMV antigen stimulation. The receptor set was obtained from a human donor in good health (CMV status not recorded). Some clones in this sample may be carry-over from other donors' samples. CDR3s include the opening cysteine and the closing phenylalanine or tryptophan. The order of the fields is CDR3 protein, CDR3 DNA, V gene, D gene, J gene, CDR3 length, clone size. D genes are given only for firm matches. Size is omitted from some rows. Given values are once, few, many or a class for expanded clones.

cdr3_aa: CASSLTAQGTIYF
cdr3_nt: TGTGCCAGCAGTTTGACCGCCCAAGGCACCATATATTTT
v_call: TRBV7-2
d_call: .
j_call: TRBJ1-3
cdr3_length: 13
clone_size: many

cdr3_aa: CASSLHTGRETQYF
cdr3_nt: TGTGCCAGCAGCTTACACACAGGGCGCGAGACCCAGTACTTC
v_call: TRBV5-4
d_call: .
j_call: TRBJ2-5
cdr3_length: 14
clone_size: few

cdr3_aa: CSARDPSGGGFEQFF
cdr3_nt: TGCAGTGCTAGAGATCCCAGCGGGGGGGGGTTTGAGCAGTTCTTC
v_call: TRBV20-1
d_call: TRBD2
j_call: TRBJ2-1
cdr3_length: 15
clone_size: once

cdr3_aa: CASSSQRVSYEQYF
cdr3_nt: TGTGCCAGCAGCTCCCAGCGGGTCTCCTACGAGCAGTACTTC
v_call: TRBV7-2
d_call: .
j_call: TRBJ2-7
cdr3_length: 14
clone_size: many

cdr3_aa: CASSPPLRKGFKGYTF
cdr3_nt: TGTGCCAGCAGCCCGCCACTAAGGAAAGGGTTCAAGGGCTACACCTTC
v_call: TRBV7-8
d_call: .
j_call: TRBJ1-2
cdr3_length: 16
clone_size: few

cdr3_aa: CAGSLLGSYTEAFF
cdr3_nt: TGTGCCGGCAGTTTATTGGGCAGCTACACTGAAGCTTTCTTT
v_call: TRBV28
d_call: .
j_call: TRBJ1-1
cdr3_length: 14
clone_size: once

cdr3_aa: CASRTDLPNSPLHF
cdr3_nt: TGTGCCAGCAGAACGGACTTACCCAATTCACCCCTCCACTTT
v_call: TRBV28
d_call: .
j_call: TRBJ1-6
cdr3_length: 14
clone_size: few

cdr3_aa: CSARQGQGSNPYSPLHF
cdr3_nt: TGCAGTGCTAGACAGGGACAGGGGAGTAACCCTTATTCACCCCTCCACTTT
v_call: TRBV20-1
d_call: TRBD1
j_call: TRBJ1-6
cdr3_length: 17
clone_size: .

cdr3_aa: CASSRTSATGELFF
cdr3_nt: TGTGCCAGCAGCCGGACTAGCGCGACCGGGGAGCTGTTTTTT
v_call: TRBV7-2
d_call: TRBD2
j_call: TRBJ2-2
cdr3_length: 14
clone_size: .

cdr3_aa: CASSQMAGELFF
cdr3_nt: TGTGCCAGCAGCCAGATGGCCGGGGAGCTGTTTTTT
v_call: TRBV7-8
d_call: .
j_call: TRBJ2-2
cdr3_length: 12
clone_size: .

cdr3_aa: CASSPLDRIGELFF
cdr3_nt: TGCGCCAGCAGCCCTTTGGACCGCATCGGGGAGCTGTTTTTT
v_call: TRBV4-3
d_call: .
j_call: TRBJ2-2
cdr3_length: 14
clone_size: .

cdr3_aa: CAISERGEKLFF
cdr3_nt: TGTGCCATCAGTGAGAGGGGTGAAAAACTGTTTTTT
v_call: TRBV10-3
d_call: .
j_call: TRBJ1-4
cdr3_length: 12
clone_size: few

cdr3_aa: CASSIIRNSGANVLTF
cdr3_nt: TGTGCCAGTAGTATTATTCGTAACTCTGGGGCCAACGTCCTGACTTTC
v_call: TRBV19
d_call: .
j_call: TRBJ2-6
cdr3_length: 16
clone_size: .

cdr3_aa: CSAPSEIGSYEQYF
cdr3_nt: TGCAGTGCCCCTAGCGAGATCGGGTCCTACGAGCAGTACTTC
v_call: TRBV20-1
d_call: .
j_call: TRBJ2-7
cdr3_length: 14
clone_size: .

cdr3_aa: CSVEMPSGYNEQFF
cdr3_nt: TGCAGCGTTGAAATGCCTAGCGGATACAATGAGCAGTTCTTC
v_call: TRBV29-1
d_call: TRBD2
j_call: TRBJ2-1
cdr3_length: 14
clone_size: .

cdr3_aa: CASSTLKGKNTEAFF
cdr3_nt: TGTGCCAGCAGCACACTTAAGGGAAAGAACACTGAAGCTTTCTTT
v_call: TRBV11-2
d_call: .
j_call: TRBJ1-1
cdr3_length: 15
clone_size: .

cdr3_aa: CASSVAGGMYNEQFF
cdr3_nt: TGTGCCAGCAGCGTAGCGGGAGGAATGTACAATGAGCAGTTCTTC
v_call: TRBV9
d_call: TRBD2
j_call: TRBJ2-1
cdr3_length: 15
clone_size: few

cdr3_aa: CASSNRGDTEAFF
cdr3_nt: TGTGCCAGCAGCAACAGGGGGGACACTGAAGCTTTCTTT
v_call: TRBV7-9
d_call: TRBD1
j_call: TRBJ1-1
cdr3_length: 13
clone_size: few

cdr3_aa: CASSGPAPPGHEAFF
cdr3_nt: TGTGCCAGCAGCGGCCCCGCCCCCCCCGGCCATGAAGCTTTCTTT
v_call: TRBV5-4
d_call: .
j_call: TRBJ1-1
cdr3_length: 15
clone_size: .

cdr3_aa: CSARDQRGATEAFF
cdr3_nt: TGCAGTGCTAGAGATCAGAGGGGGGCCACTGAAGCTTTCTTT
v_call: TRBV20-1
d_call: .
j_call: TRBJ1-1
cdr3_length: 14
clone_size: once

cdr3_aa: CASSLLAGGLSEQFF
cdr3_nt: TGTGCCAGCAGCTTATTAGCGGGGGGCCTATCGGAGCAGTTCTTC
v_call: TRBV7-9
d_call: TRBD2
j_call: TRBJ2-1
cdr3_length: 15
clone_size: .

cdr3_aa: CASRLAGDLYEQYF
cdr3_nt: TGTGCCAGCCGTCTAGCGGGGGACCTCTACGAGCAGTACTTC
v_call: TRBV6-6
d_call: TRBD2
j_call: TRBJ2-7
cdr3_length: 14
clone_size: .

cdr3_aa: CASSAGSPGYNEQFF
cdr3_nt: TGTGCCAGCAGCGCCGGGTCCCCAGGATACAATGAGCAGTTCTTC
v_call: TRBV9
d_call: .
j_call: TRBJ2-1
cdr3_length: 15
clone_size: few

cdr3_aa: CSARDTGGPYNEQFF
cdr3_nt: TGCAGTGCTAGAGATACCGGGGGACCCTACAATGAGCAGTTCTTC
v_call: TRBV20-1
d_call: .
j_call: TRBJ2-1
cdr3_length: 15
clone_size: few

cdr3_aa: CSARDWTRLSTDTQYF
cdr3_nt: TGCAGTGCTAGAGACTGGACTCGCCTCTCCACAGATACGCAGTATTTT
v_call: TRBV20-1
d_call: .
j_call: TRBJ2-3
cdr3_length: 16
clone_size: .

cdr3_aa: CASSEYGTDYEQYF
cdr3_nt: TGTGCCAGCAGTGAATACGGTACAGACTACGAGCAGTACTTC
v_call: TRBV6-2/TRBV6-3
d_call: .
j_call: TRBJ2-7
cdr3_length: 14
clone_size: once